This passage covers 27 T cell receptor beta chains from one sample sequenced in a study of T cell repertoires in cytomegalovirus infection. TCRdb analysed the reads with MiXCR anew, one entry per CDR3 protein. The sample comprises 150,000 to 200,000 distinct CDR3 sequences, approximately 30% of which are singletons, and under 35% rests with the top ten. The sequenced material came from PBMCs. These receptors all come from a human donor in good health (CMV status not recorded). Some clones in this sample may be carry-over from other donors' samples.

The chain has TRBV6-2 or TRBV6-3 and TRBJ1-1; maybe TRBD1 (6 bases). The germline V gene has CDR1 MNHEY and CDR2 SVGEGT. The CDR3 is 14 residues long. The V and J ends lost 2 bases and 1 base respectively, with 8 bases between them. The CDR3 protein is CASSYEQGNTEAFF. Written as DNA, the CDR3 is TGTGCCAGCAGTTACGAACAGGGGAACACTGAAGCTTTCTTT.

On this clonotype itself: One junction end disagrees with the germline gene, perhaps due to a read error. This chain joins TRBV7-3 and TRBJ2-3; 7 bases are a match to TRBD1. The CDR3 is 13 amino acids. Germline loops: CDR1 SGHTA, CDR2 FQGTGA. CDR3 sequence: CTSSRQGADTQYF. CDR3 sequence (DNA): TGTACCAGCAGCAGACAGGGTGCAGATACGCAGTATTTT.

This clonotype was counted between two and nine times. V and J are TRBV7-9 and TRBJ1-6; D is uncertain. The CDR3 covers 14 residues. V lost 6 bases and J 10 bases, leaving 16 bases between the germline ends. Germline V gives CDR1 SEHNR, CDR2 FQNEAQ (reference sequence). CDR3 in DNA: TGTGCCAGCAGTTCGGGATCCGGCGGATCACCCCTCCACTTT. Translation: CASSSGSGGSPLHF.

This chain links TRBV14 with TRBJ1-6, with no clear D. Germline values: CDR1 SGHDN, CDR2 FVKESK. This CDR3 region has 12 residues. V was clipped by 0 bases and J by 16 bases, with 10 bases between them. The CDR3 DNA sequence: TGTGCCAGCAGCCAAGAGGAAGGGAGACTCCACTTT. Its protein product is CASSQEEGRLHF.

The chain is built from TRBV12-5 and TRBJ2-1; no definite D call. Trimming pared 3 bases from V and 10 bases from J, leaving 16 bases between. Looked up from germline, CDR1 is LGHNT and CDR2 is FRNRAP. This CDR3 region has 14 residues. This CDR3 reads CASGLKGLYGEQFF. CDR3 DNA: TGTGCTAGTGGTTTAAAGGGTCTTTACGGGGAGCAGTTCTTC.

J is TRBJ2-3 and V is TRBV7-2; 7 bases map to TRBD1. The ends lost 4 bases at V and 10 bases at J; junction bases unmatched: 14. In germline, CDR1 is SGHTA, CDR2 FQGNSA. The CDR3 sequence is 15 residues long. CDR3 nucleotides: TGTGCCAGCAGCTCGCCGGGTCGACAGGGCGGTGCGCAGTATTTT. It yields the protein CASSSPGRQGGAQYF.

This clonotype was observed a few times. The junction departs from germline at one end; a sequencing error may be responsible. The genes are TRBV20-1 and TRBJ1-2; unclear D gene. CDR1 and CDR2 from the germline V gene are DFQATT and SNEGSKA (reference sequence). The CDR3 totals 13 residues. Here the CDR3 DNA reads TGCAGTGCTAGTTTACAACAGAACTACGGCTACACCTTC. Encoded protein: CSASLQQNYGYTF.

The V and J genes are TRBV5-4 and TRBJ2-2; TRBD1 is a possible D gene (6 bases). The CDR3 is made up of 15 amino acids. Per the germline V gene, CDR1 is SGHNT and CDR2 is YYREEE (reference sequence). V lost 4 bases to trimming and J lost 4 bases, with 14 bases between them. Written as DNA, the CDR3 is TGTGCCAGCAGCCGTTACGGACAGTTCACCGGGGAGCTGTTTTTT. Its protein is CASSRYGQFTGELFF.

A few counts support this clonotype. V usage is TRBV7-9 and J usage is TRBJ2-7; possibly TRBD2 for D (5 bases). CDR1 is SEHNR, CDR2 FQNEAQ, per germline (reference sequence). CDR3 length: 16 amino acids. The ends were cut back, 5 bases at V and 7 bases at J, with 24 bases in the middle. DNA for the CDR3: TGTGCCAGCAGCCCTCCCCGGACTGGAGGATTCAGGGAGCAGTACTTC. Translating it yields CASSPPRTGGFREQYF.

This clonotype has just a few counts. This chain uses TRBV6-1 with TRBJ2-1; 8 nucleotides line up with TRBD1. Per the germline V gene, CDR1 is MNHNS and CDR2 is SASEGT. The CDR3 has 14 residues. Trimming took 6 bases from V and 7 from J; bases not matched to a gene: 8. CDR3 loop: CASSRDRKLNEQFF. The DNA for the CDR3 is TGTGCCAGCAGCCGGGACAGGAAACTTAATGAGCAGTTCTTC.

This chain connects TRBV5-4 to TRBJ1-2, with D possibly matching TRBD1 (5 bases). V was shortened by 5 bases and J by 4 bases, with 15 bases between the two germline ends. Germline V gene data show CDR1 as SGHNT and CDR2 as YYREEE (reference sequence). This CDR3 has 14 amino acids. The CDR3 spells CASRHRQNPYGYTF. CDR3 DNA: TGTGCCAGCAGACACAGACAGAATCCCTATGGCTACACCTTC.

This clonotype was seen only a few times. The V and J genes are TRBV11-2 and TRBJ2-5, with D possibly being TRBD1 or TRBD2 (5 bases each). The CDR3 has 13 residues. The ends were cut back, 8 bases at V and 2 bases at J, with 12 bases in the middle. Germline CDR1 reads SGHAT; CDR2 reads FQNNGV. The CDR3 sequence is CASSKGRQETQYF. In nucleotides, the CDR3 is TGTGCCAGCTCTAAGGGGAGACAAGAGACCCAGTACTTC.

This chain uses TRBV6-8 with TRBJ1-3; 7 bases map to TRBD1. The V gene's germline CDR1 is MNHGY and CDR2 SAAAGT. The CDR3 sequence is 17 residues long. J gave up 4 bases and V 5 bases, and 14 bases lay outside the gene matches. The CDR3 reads CASSAPRQGIAGNTIYF. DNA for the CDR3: TGTGCCAGCAGTGCCCCAAGACAGGGAATCGCAGGAAACACCATATATTTT.

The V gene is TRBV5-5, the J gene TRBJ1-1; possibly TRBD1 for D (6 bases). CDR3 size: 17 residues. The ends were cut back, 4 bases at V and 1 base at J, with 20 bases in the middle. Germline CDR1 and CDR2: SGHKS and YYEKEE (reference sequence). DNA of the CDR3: TGTGCCAGCAGCCGCGGGACACTCGCGGATTCGAACACTGAAGCTTTCTTT. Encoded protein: CASSRGTLADSNTEAFF.

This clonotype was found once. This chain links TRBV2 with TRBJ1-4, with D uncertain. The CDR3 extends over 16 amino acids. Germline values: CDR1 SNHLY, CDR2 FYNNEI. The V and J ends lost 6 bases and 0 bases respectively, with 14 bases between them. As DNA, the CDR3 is TGTGCCAGCAGAGAGGAAGGGTCGGCAACTAATGAAAAACTGTTTTTT. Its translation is CASREEGSATNEKLFF.

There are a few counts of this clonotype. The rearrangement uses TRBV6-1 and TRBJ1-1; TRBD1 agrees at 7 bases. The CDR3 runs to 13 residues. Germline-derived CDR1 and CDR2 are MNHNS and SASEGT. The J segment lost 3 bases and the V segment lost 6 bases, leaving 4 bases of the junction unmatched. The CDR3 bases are TGTGCCAGCAGCTCCGACAGGGACACTGAAGCTTTCTTT. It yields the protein CASSSDRDTEAFF.

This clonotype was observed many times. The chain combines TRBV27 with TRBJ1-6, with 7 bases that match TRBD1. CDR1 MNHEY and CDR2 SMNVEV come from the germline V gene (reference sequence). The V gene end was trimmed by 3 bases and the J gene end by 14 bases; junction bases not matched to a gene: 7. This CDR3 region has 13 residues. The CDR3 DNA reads TGTGCCAGCAGTTTGGGACAGAAGTTGGCCCTCCACTTT. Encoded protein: CASSLGQKLALHF.

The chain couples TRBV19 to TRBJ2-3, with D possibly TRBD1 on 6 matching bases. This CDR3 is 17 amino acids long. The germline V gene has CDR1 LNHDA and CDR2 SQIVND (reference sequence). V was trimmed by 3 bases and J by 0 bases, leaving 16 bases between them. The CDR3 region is CASSMGPTGSSTDTQYF. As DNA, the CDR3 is TGTGCCAGTAGTATGGGTCCGACAGGTTCCAGCACAGATACGCAGTATTTT.

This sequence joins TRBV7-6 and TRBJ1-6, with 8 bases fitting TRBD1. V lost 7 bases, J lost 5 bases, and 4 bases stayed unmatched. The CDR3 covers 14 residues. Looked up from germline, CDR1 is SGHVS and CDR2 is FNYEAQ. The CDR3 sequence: CASTTGQDNSPLHF. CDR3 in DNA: TGTGCCAGCACCACGGGACAGGATAATTCACCCCTCCACTTT.

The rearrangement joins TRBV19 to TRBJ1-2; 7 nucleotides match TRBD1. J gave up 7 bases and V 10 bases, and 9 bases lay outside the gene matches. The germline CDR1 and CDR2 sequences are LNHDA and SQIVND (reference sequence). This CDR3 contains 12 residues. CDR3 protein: CATTGEVGGYTF. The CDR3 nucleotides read TGTGCCACTACAGGGGAAGTAGGTGGCTACACCTTC.

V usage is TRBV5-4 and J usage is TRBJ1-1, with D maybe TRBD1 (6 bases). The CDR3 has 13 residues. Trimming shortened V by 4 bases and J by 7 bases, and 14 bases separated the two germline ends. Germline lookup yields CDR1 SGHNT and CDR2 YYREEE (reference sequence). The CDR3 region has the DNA TGTGCCAGCAGCCTGGTCGGACAGAATGAAGCTTTCTTT. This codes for CASSLVGQNEAFF.

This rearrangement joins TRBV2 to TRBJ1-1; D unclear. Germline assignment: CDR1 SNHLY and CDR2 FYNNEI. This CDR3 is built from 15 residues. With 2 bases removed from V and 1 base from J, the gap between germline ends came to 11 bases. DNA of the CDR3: TGTGCCAGCAGTGAAAGTACGTCAGAGAACACTGAAGCTTTCTTT. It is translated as CASSESTSENTEAFF.

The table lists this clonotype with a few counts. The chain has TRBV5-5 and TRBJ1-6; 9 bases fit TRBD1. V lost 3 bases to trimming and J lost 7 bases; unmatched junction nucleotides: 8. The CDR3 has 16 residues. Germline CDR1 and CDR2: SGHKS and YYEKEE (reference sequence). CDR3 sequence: CASSWGTGRANSPLHF. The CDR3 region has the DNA TGTGCCAGCAGCTGGGGGACAGGGAGGGCCAATTCACCCCTCCACTTT.

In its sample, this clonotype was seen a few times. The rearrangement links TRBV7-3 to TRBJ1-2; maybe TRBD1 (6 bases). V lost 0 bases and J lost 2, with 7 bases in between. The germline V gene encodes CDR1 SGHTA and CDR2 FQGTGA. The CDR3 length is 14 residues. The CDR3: CASSLTGGNYGYTF. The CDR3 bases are TGTGCCAGCAGCTTAACTGGGGGCAACTATGGCTACACCTTC.

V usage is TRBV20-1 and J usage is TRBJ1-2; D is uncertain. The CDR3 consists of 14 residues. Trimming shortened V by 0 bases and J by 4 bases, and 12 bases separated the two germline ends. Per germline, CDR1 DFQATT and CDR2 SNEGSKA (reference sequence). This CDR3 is CSARDPARPYGYTF. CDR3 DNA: TGCAGTGCTAGAGATCCGGCTCGCCCCTATGGCTACACCTTC.

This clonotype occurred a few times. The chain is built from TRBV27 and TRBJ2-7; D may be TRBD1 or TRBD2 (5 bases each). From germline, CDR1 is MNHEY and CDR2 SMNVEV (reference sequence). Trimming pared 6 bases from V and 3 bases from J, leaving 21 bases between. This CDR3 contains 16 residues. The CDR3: CASSPGFGTGNYEQYF. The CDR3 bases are TGTGCCAGCAGCCCTGGTTTCGGGACGGGGAACTACGAGCAGTACTTC.

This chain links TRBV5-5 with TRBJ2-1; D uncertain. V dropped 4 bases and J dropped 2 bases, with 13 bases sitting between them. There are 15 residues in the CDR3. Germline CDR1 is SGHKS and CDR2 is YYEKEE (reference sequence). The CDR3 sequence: CASSNPDSTYNEQFF. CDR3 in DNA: TGTGCCAGCAGCAACCCTGACTCCACCTACAATGAGCAGTTCTTC.